This T cell receptor (beta chain) came from a study of blood T cell repertoires in COVID-19. Study information: Samples representing acute and convalescent COVID-19 were sourced from the United States, Italy and Spain. The analysed material was cDNA or gDNA that came from T cells, B-cell-depleted T cells, or PBMCs.

The CDR3 sequence is 15 residues long. Trimming took off 6 bases at V and 2 bases at J, with 16 bases between the two ends. From germline, CDR1 is PRHDT and CDR2 FYEKMQ (reference sequence). In the authors' methods: Using reference gene primer amplification, nucleated cell counts were estimated. Sequenced by immunoSEQ multiplex PCR; TCRdb stores in-frame clones only, minus some. That table furnishes V, J and clone size, whereas the DNA furnished D and trimming. The table records 150,000 to 200,000 clones, around four fifths of them present only once. The V gene is TRBV13, the J gene TRBJ1-2; D gene unclear. The clonotype comes from a woman aged 30 to 39 with acute or convalescent COVID-19. Sequenced material: peripheral blood. CDR3 region: CASSSFSWQNYGYTF. As DNA, the CDR3 is TGTGCCAGCAGTTCCTTCTCATGGCAAAACTATGGCTACACCTTC.